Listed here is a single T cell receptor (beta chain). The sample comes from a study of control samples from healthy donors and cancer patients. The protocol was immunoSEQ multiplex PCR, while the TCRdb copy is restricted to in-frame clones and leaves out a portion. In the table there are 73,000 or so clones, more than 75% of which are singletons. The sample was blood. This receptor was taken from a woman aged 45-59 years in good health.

The CDR3 DNA sequence: TGTGCCAGCAGTTTAGGTCCGACAGCTGAAGCTTTCTTT. Translating gives CASSLGPTAEAFF. The rearrangement links TRBV12-3 or TRBV12-4 to TRBJ1-1; a possible D gene is TRBD1 (5 bases). V was pared by 1 base and J by 6 bases, with 9 bases between. CDR3 length equals 13 residues.